This T cell receptor beta chain appears in the sequencing data of a study of identical twins listed by TCRdb under 2016. Study-wide context: TCR alpha and beta repertoires from monozygotic twins, unrelated adults of various ages and cord blood were deep-sequenced to test whether fetal clonotypes persist. To rule out contamination, the twin experiments were replicated at different times with different library preparation protocols.

Ten or more counts support this clonotype. The target of this receptor is not known. Base qualities are not recorded, but no much larger clone differs from it by a single base. The research as a whole found: Excess twin sharing in beta out-of-frame sequences was weaker because fewer shared sequences lowered the signal-to-noise ratio. Recombination models systematically underestimated out-of-frame TCR alpha sharing in monozygotic twins but agreed with sharing between unrelated individuals. Fewer insertions were carried by abundant cord blood beta clonotypes; a weaker similar trend was observed in young adult naive repertoires, while no such trend was observed in memory repertoires. Zero-insertion analyses could be partly confounded by invariant T cells such as MAIT and iNKT, though diverse VJ usage argued against such confounding for most clonotypes. Because the same donors could not be followed over many years, the conclusions depended on cross-sectional statistical analysis. Compared with coincidental sharing between unrelated individuals, out-of-frame TCR alpha sequences shared between twins showed an excess of sequences with low generation probability.

The CDR3 covers 14 residues, taking in both the cysteine and the phenylalanine. The sequence is cut down to CDR3 DNA, 42 bases in frame from base 1. After removal of 5 bases from V and 5 bases from J, the junction retains 4 bases not matched to a gene. For CDR1 and CDR2, the germline V gene lists SGHAT and FQNNGV. Every donor was a healthy Caucasian. The twin cohort consisted of three pairs of female monozygotic twins, all aged roughly 18 to 29 years. Peripheral blood mononuclear cells were the source from which RNA for the TCR libraries was isolated. Receptor amplification or capture employed 5' RACE. The instrument was an Illumina HiSeq 2000. Template switching introduced a universal primer binding site; the final cDNA contained a unique molecular identifier, enabling accurate counting of TCR cDNA molecules. Specific primers in the conserved constant-segment region were used to synthesize first-strand cDNA for the TCR alpha and beta chains. To control for contamination, each cDNA library was double barcoded with a SMART-Mk sample barcode plus Illumina barcodes. TruSeq adapter sequences along with Illumina sample barcodes were introduced in two successive PCR steps. Sequencing of the TCR alpha and beta cDNA libraries was done on the Illumina HiSeq platform using custom primers. On the authors' methods: MiGEC was used to process raw reads and extract unique molecular identifiers, and MiXCR was used to find CDR3 positions. Recombination models were inferred per individual with the repgenHMM and IGoR tools using an EM algorithm. Shared clonotypes were analyzed with the tcR package in R, and sharing was normalized by the product of cloneset sizes. To study raw recombination free of thymic and clonal selection effects, out-of-frame nonproductive sequences were analyzed. In TCRdb, the public reads were trimmed at Q25 with fastp and aligned with MiXCR, with productive beta chains retained. Each CDR3 protein gets just one entry, which takes the most common genes and DNA from the rows behind it. The V and J calls and clone size are TCRdb's, not the authors'. In all, the sample holds approximately 680,000 distinct CDR3 sequences, and less than 9% of those were seen once. 1.6% of the sample comes from the top ten.

The same sample was also used in a study of yellow fever vaccine responses in identical twins. As that second paper reports: According to the authors, in identical twins the way T cells responded to vaccination appeared partly convergent and partly personalized. In the study, vaccine-responding T cell clones were precisely tracked in identical twins.

Sequenced material: PBMCs. This sequence originates from a woman younger than 30 in good health. The chain joins TRBV11-2 to TRBJ2-1; TRBD2 agrees with 9 junctional bases. The nucleotide sequence is given as TGTGCCAGCAGCCCCATAGCGGGGGACAATGAGCAGTTCTTC. Its protein product is CASSPIAGDNEQFF.